Listed here are 12 T cell receptor beta chains from one sample, sequenced in a study of CD8 T cells in ankylosing spondylitis. Via MiXCR, TCRdb re-called the 5' RACE reads, giving one row per CDR3 protein. The repertoire holds around 150,000 distinct CDR3 sequences, with 9.5% to 13% as singletons. Sequencing was performed on blood, either unsorted or a sorted T cell fraction (not recorded which). Receptor source: a male donor with ankylosing spondylitis or in good health (not recorded which).

The rearrangement joins TRBV12-3 or TRBV12-4 to TRBJ2-1, with 12 bases that match TRBD2. Unmatched junction bases numbered 8, after V lost 6 bases and J lost 8 bases. This CDR3 region has 15 residues. CDR3 DNA: TGTGCCAGCAGCCTAGCGGGGGGGCCGGGAGATGAGCAGTTCTTC. It yields the protein CASSLAGGPGDEQFF.

This clonotype was counted ten times or more. The genes are TRBV29-1 and TRBJ1-1, with D maybe TRBD1 (5 bases). The CDR3 runs 13 residues. The germline CDR1 and CDR2 sequences are SQVTM and ANQGSEA. Trimming cost V 5 bases and J 7 bases, with 17 bases left between them. CDR3 sequence (DNA): TGCAGCGTTACCACAGGATCCGCTAGTGAAGCTTTCTTT. Its protein product is CSVTTGSASEAFF.

This clonotype has just a few counts. The junction differs from germline at one of its ends, possibly a read error. The rearrangement links TRBV7-2 to TRBJ2-1; TRBD2 agrees at 7 bases. The CDR3 runs to 15 residues. Germline CDR1 SGHTA, CDR2 FQGNSA. CDR3 DNA sequence: TGTGCCAGCAGCTTAGCCTTTAGCGGGCGGGATCTGTACCTCTTC. This translates into CASSLAFSGRDLYLF.

The rearrangement uses TRBV7-8 and TRBJ2-1, with TRBD2 matching 12 bases. The CDR3 runs 18 residues. CDR1 is SGHVS, CDR2 FQNEAQ, per germline. J lost 0 bases, V lost 3 bases, and 6 bases had no gene match. For the CDR3, the DNA is TGTGCCAGCAGCTTGTTGACTAGCGGGGGCCTCTCCTACAATGAGCAGTTCTTC. Protein sequence: CASSLLTSGGLSYNEQFF. The variable domain in full, with the rest retrieved from reference TRBV7-8 and TRBJ2-1, is GAGVSQSPRYKVAKRGQDVALRCDPISGHVSLFWYQQALGQGPEFLTYFQNEAQLDKSGLPSDRFFAERPEGSVSTLKIQRTQQEDSAVYLCASSLLTSGGLSYNEQFFGPGTRLTVL.

V gene TRBV20-1 combines with J gene TRBJ1-5, with 7 bases fitting TRBD1. Germline V gene lookup returns CDR1 DFQATT and CDR2 SNEGSKA (reference sequence). V was pared by 4 bases and J by 6 bases, with 15 bases of the junction left unmatched. This CDR3 has 16 residues. The CDR3 sequence is CSATPGGEGARQPQHF. DNA of the CDR3: TGCAGTGCTACCCCCGGTGGGGAGGGGGCTCGTCAGCCCCAGCATTTT.

The chain uses TRBV29-1 and TRBJ1-3; unclear D gene. The CDR3 loop spans 13 amino acids. V shed 6 bases and J shed 7 bases, with 16 bases lying between them. The germline V gene encodes CDR1 SQVTM and CDR2 ANQGSEA. CDR3 residues: CSVPGPQGNTIYF. The CDR3 DNA reads TGCAGCGTCCCCGGGCCCCAAGGGAACACCATATATTTT.

The table lists this clonotype with many counts. The genes are TRBV6-2 or TRBV6-3 and TRBJ2-7; 10 nucleotides match TRBD2. This CDR3 contains 17 residues. Germline assignment: CDR1 MNHEY and CDR2 SVGEGT. The V segment lost 0 bases and the J segment 0 bases; nucleotides outside the gene matches: 5. This CDR3 reads CASSYSTLAGISYEQYF. The CDR3 coding sequence is TGTGCCAGCAGTTACTCGACACTAGCGGGGATCTCCTACGAGCAGTACTTC.

This clonotype was detected many times. V and J are TRBV5-6 and TRBJ2-1; the D is unclear. The germline V gene has CDR1 SGHDT and CDR2 YYEEEE. The CDR3 has 16 amino acids. With 2 bases removed from V and 0 bases from J, the gap between germline ends came to 12 bases. The CDR3 DNA follows: TGTGCCAGCAGCTTAGAAGAGCGCCTCTCCTACAATGAGCAGTTCTTC. It translates to CASSLEERLSYNEQFF.

This clonotype was observed at least ten times. Written as DNA, the CDR3 is TGCGCCAGCAGCCCTTTAGTTCCAGCGGGGTACGAGCAGTACTTC. Translated: CASSPLVPAGYEQYF. The chain has TRBV5-1 and TRBJ2-7, with 7 bases matching TRBD2. Per the germline V gene, CDR1 is SGHRS and CDR2 is YFSETQ. The V gene end was trimmed by 4 bases and the J gene end by 4 bases; junction bases not matched to a gene: 11. The CDR3 length is 15 residues. Filled out from reference TRBV5-1 and TRBJ2-7, the complete variable domain reads KAGVTQTPRYLIKTRGQQVTLSCSPISGHRSVSWYQQTPGQGLQFLFEYFSETQRNKGNFPGRFSGRQFSNSRSEMNVSTLELGDSALYLCASSPLVPAGYEQYFGPGTRLTVT.

V gene TRBV4-1 combines with J gene TRBJ1-2; perhaps TRBD1 as D (5 bases). Germline assignment: CDR1 MGHRA and CDR2 YSYEKL. The V end lost 6 bases, the J end lost 2 bases, and 19 bases lay between the germline ends. The CDR3 totals 16 residues. In nucleotides, the CDR3 is TGCGCCAGCAGACCCCTTGGGGGAATCAGGAACTATGGCTACACCTTC. The encoded protein is CASRPLGGIRNYGYTF.

This clonotype was seen ten or more times. The rearrangement uses TRBV6-1 and TRBJ2-2; 10 bases agree with TRBD2. This CDR3 has 16 residues. The germline V gene encodes CDR1 MNHNS and CDR2 SASEGT. V shed 6 bases, J shed 1 base, and the junction held 5 bases outside the gene matches. This CDR3 reads CASSRVAGGNTGELFF. Here the CDR3 DNA reads TGTGCCAGCAGCAGAGTAGCGGGGGGGAACACCGGGGAGCTGTTTTTT.

Only a few counts were recorded for this clonotype. This rearrangement joins TRBV20-1 to TRBJ1-1, with no clear D. Trimming stripped 6 bases from V and 4 bases from J, with 15 bases between. In germline, CDR1 is DFQATT, CDR2 SNEGSKA (reference sequence). CDR3 length: 13 residues. CDR3 coding DNA: TGCAGTGCCCCAATTGGGTCTGGCACTGAAGCTTTCTTT. Its translation: CSAPIGSGTEAFF.